This entry describes one TCR beta chain. The data derive from a study of T cell responses to AZD1222 COVID-19 vaccine. Germline loops: CDR1 ENHRY, CDR2 SYGVKD. The ends were cut back, 6 bases at V and 2 bases at J, with 17 bases in the middle. The CDR3 covers 15 residues. Clones were sequenced by immunoSEQ multiplex PCR, and TCRdb holds only the in-frame ones, with some missing. Found here are 75,000 to 100,000 clones, 70% to 90% of them singletons; the top ten hold roughly 6%. This sample comprised peripheral blood, obtained on day 0 of AZD1222 vaccination. The receptor comes from an adult in good health. V is TRBV10-3 and J is TRBJ2-7, with D tentatively TRBD1 (7 bases). The CDR3 DNA follows: TGTGCCATCAGGGGGGGCACCGGGACAGCCTACGAGCAGTACTTC. Protein: CAIRGGTGTAYEQYF.